A single sample is the source of the 11 T cell receptor beta chains below, sequenced in a study of control samples from healthy donors and cancer patients. Libraries were prepared by immunoSEQ multiplex PCR; TCRdb keeps only in-frame clonotypes and omits some of them. Seen here are under 150,000 clones, about 95% observed once, and the top ten hold about 3.5%. The source material was blood. The receptors originated from a man aged 25 to 40 in good health.

The chain couples TRBV6-2 or TRBV6-3 to TRBJ1-2, with TRBD1 as a possible D gene (5 bases). The germline V gene has CDR1 MNHEY and CDR2 SVGEGT. Trimming stripped 0 bases from V and 4 bases from J, with 15 bases between. CDR3 length equals 16 residues. The CDR3 protein is CASSYSGQTLRYGYTF. In DNA, the CDR3 is TGTGCCAGCAGTTACTCGGGGCAGACATTGCGCTATGGCTACACCTTC.

This sequence joins TRBV13 and TRBJ2-3; 13 nucleotides agree with TRBD2. CDR1 and CDR2 (germline): PRHDT, FYEKMQ (reference sequence). The CDR3 runs 14 residues. V was clipped by 4 bases and J by 7 bases; unmatched bases: 2. The CDR3 reads CASSSTSGGYTQYF. DNA of the CDR3: TGTGCCAGCAGCTCGACTAGCGGGGGGTATACGCAGTATTTT.

The chain carries TRBV4-3 and TRBJ2-7; perhaps TRBD2 as D (6 bases). The V end lost 0 bases, the J end lost 7 bases, and 19 bases lay between the germline ends. The germline V gene has CDR1 LGHNA and CDR2 YSLEER. This CDR3 contains 16 residues. The CDR3, as DNA: TGCGCCAGCAGCCAAGACTCCGGGACTCCCGCAGGGGAGCAGTACTTC. Its translation: CASSQDSGTPAGEQYF.

The chain recombines TRBV21-1 with TRBJ2-6. TRBV21-1 corresponds to a pseudogene. This CDR3 comprises 18 residues. In DNA, the CDR3 is TGTGCCAGCAGCACCCCCGGAGGCAGGGTTTCTGGGGCCAACGTCCTGACTTTC. Encoded protein: CASSTPGGRVSGANVLTF.

This chain joins TRBV7-8 and TRBJ2-7, with D perhaps TRBD1 (5 bases). CDR1 and CDR2 from the germline V gene are SGHVS and FQNEAQ. The CDR3 has 14 residues. Trimming removed 5 bases from V and 6 bases from J, with 17 bases in between. CDR3 in DNA: TGTGCCAGCAGCATCTCCAGGGCACTGGGCGAGCAGTACTTC. Translated, it gives CASSISRALGEQYF. Variable domain in full (rest from reference TRBV7-8 and TRBJ2-7): GAGVSQSPRYKVAKRGQDVALRCDPISGHVSLFWYQQALGQGPEFLTYFQNEAQLDKSGLPSDRFFAERPEGSVSTLKIQRTQQEDSAVYLCASSISRALGEQYFGPGTRLTVT.

The chain links TRBV6-6 to TRBJ1-2, with D possibly TRBD1 on 6 matching bases. This CDR3 spans 13 amino acids. V was pared by 4 bases and J by 1 base, with 7 bases between. Germline CDR1 reads MNHNY; CDR2 reads SVGAGI (reference sequence). The CDR3 protein is CASSLDSNYGYTF. CDR3 nucleotide sequence: TGTGCCAGCAGTTTGGACAGTAACTATGGCTACACCTTC.

V and J are TRBV10-3 and TRBJ1-6; a possible D gene is TRBD1 (5 bases). Trimming stripped 2 bases from V and 4 bases from J, with 6 bases between. The CDR3 extends over 14 amino acids. Germline V lookup: CDR1 ENHRY, CDR2 SYGVKD. The CDR3 region is CAISEAGYNSPLHF. In nucleotides, the CDR3 is TGTGCCATCAGTGAGGCAGGGTATAATTCACCCCTCCACTTT.

The CDR3 is CASSFRRGEGTEAFF. CDR3 nucleotide sequence: TGTGCCAGTAGTTTCCGGAGAGGGGAGGGAACTGAAGCTTTCTTT. V gene TRBV19 combines with J gene TRBJ1-1, with D tentatively TRBD1 (5 bases). From germline, CDR1 is LNHDA and CDR2 SQIVND (reference sequence). Trimming took off 5 bases at V and 5 bases at J, with 18 bases between the two ends. This CDR3 spans 15 amino acids.

The chain couples TRBV5-1 to TRBJ1-2; no firm D call. The germline CDR1 and CDR2 sequences are SGHRS and YFSETQ. This CDR3 is 14 amino acids long. The V and J ends lost 2 bases and 6 bases respectively, with 14 bases between them. As DNA, the CDR3 is TGCGCCAGCAGCTTCAAAGGAGTTGTTGATGGCTACACCTTC. This encodes CASSFKGVVDGYTF.

This clone was recorded a few times. The chain uses TRBV7-9 and TRBJ1-2; possibly TRBD1 for D (5 bases). V lost 2 bases, J lost 8 bases, and 18 bases lay in between. Germline values: CDR1 SEHNR, CDR2 FQNEAQ (reference sequence). This CDR3 is 15 amino acids long. The DNA of the CDR3 is TGTGCCAGCAGCTTAAAGGGGCCGAGGTTGTTCGGCTACACCTTC. Translated, it gives CASSLKGPRLFGYTF.

This clone was observed a few times. V and J are TRBV5-1 and TRBJ2-5; 8 positions agree with TRBD1. Germline V gene lookup returns CDR1 SGHRS and CDR2 YFSETQ. The CDR3 is 13 amino acids. The V and J ends lost 4 bases and 4 bases, in that order; junction bases with no gene match: 3. CDR3 nucleotides: TGCGCCAGCAGCGCAGGGGGCGGAGAGACCCAGTACTTC. It is translated as CASSAGGGETQYF.